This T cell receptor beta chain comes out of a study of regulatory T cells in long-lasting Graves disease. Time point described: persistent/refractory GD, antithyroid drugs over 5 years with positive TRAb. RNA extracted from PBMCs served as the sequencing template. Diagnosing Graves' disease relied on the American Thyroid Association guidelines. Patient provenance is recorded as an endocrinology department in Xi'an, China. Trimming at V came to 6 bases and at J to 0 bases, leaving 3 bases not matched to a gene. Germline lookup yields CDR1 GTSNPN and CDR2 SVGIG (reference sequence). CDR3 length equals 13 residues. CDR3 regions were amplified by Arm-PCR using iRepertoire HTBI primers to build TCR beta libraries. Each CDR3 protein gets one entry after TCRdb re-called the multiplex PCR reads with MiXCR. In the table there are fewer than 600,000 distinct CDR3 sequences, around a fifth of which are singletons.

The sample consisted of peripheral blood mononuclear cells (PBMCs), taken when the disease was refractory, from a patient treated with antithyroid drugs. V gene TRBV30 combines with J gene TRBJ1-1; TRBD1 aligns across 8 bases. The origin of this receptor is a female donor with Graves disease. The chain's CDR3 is CACAQGVNTEAFF. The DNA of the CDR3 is TGTGCCTGCGCACAGGGGGTGAACACTGAAGCTTTCTTT.